Listed here are 27 T cell receptor beta chains from one sample, sequenced in a study of blood T cell repertoires in COVID-19. Sequencing was performed with immunoSEQ multiplex PCR; in TCRdb, only in-frame clones are kept and a portion is missing. The sample yields 260,000 or so clones, roughly 84% seen once. Material: peripheral blood. The receptor source for this set is a human donor in a cohort sampled during active COVID-19.

V and J are TRBV7-9 and TRBJ2-7; weak D call: TRBD1 (5 bases). The V gene's germline CDR1 is SEHNR and CDR2 FQNEAQ (reference sequence). The germline V and J ends were trimmed by 3 bases and 6 bases, with 15 bases remaining between them. CDR3 size: 14 residues. CDR3 coding DNA: TGTGCCAGCAGCTTTTGGCAGGGCCCCTCCGAGCAGTACTTC. This codes for CASSFWQGPSEQYF.

V gene TRBV13 combines with J gene TRBJ1-2; possible D gene TRBD1, 5 bases. V was pared by 5 bases and J by 2 bases, with 18 bases between. The CDR3 length is 16 residues. CDR1 and CDR2 (germline): PRHDT, FYEKMQ (reference sequence). CDR3 sequence: CASSQGVDSYNYGYTF. The CDR3 nucleotides read TGTGCCAGCAGCCAAGGGGTCGATAGTTACAACTATGGCTACACCTTC.

V usage is TRBV5-4 and J usage is TRBJ2-2, with a possible D match to TRBD1 (5 bases). CDR1 and CDR2 (germline): SGHNT, YYREEE (reference sequence). The CDR3 covers 16 residues. V was clipped by 0 bases and J by 0 bases, with 9 bases between them. CDR3 DNA: TGTGCCAGCAGCTTGGAAGACAGTCCGAACACCGGGGAGCTGTTTTTT. Its translation is CASSLEDSPNTGELFF. The complete variable domain, with remaining parts taken from reference TRBV5-4 and TRBJ2-2, reads ETGVTQSPTHLIKTRGQQVTLRCSSQSGHNTVSWYQQALGQGPQFIFQYYREEENGRGNFPPRFSGLQFPNYSSELNVNALELDDSALYLCASSLEDSPNTGELFFGEGSRLTVL.

This rearrangement joins TRBV5-4 to TRBJ2-4; tentative D call: TRBD2 (6 bases). Germline loops: CDR1 SGHNT, CDR2 YYREEE (reference sequence). The CDR3 extends over 14 amino acids. V was pared by 3 bases and J by 2 bases, with 9 bases between. The CDR3 bases are TGTGCCAGCAGCTCCGGGAGCTCCAAAAACATTCAGTACTTC. This translates into CASSSGSSKNIQYF.

This clone was seen more than once but under ten times. The chain combines TRBV12-1 with TRBJ1-2; the D call in the table, TRBD1, was not verified against the DNA. TRBV12-1 is flagged as a pseudogene. CDR3 size: 15 residues. This chain's CDR3 is CASSFEGHRVYGYTF. In DNA, the CDR3 is TGTGCCAGCAGCTTTGAAGGGCACAGGGTTTATGGCTACACCTTC.

For the CDR3, the DNA is TGTGCCAGCAGGAGACTAGGGGAGGAGACCCAGTACTTC. Translation: CASRRLGEETQYF. The chain uses TRBV6-5 and TRBJ2-5, with D possibly being TRBD2 (6 bases). Germline-derived CDR1 and CDR2 are MNHEY and SVGAGI. The CDR3 is made up of 13 amino acids. V lost 6 bases and J 5 bases, leaving 13 bases between the germline ends.

This chain uses TRBV3-1 (or the pseudogene TRBV3-2) with TRBJ2-7; possible D gene TRBD2, 6 bases. The V gene's germline CDR1 is LGHDT and CDR2 YNNKEL (reference sequence). This CDR3 contains 15 residues. The ends were cut back, 4 bases at V and 6 bases at J, with 19 bases in the middle. DNA of the CDR3: TGTGCCAGCAGCCCGGAGGGAACTCACTTTTTCGAGCAGTACTTC. As protein: CASSPEGTHFFEQYF.

Regarding this clone: Mismatch with germline at one junction end may stem from a read error. The genes are TRBV3-1 (or the pseudogene TRBV3-2) and TRBJ2-7; the match to TRBD2 covers 9 bases. The CDR3 spans 13 residues. The germline V gene encodes CDR1 LGHDT and CDR2 YNNKEL (reference sequence). This CDR3 is CAAGREGSYEQYF. The CDR3 coding sequence is TGCGCAGCTGGGCGGGAGGGGTCCTACGAGCAGTACTTC.

The chain combines TRBV21-1 with TRBJ1-4; the DNA was not used to check the table's D call, TRBD1. TRBV21-1 is a known pseudogene. This CDR3 spans 17 amino acids. The CDR3 loop is CASSNAGQGSTNEKLFF. The CDR3, as DNA: TGTGCCAGCAGCAACGCGGGACAGGGGTCAACTAATGAAAAACTGTTTTTT.

A single count supports this clone. The chain uses TRBV4-1 and TRBJ1-4; D might be TRBD1 (6 bases). V lost 0 bases, J lost 6 bases, and 11 bases lay in between. The germline V gene encodes CDR1 MGHRA and CDR2 YSYEKL. CDR3 length equals 15 residues. CDR3 nucleotides: TGCGCCAGCAGCCAAGAACAGGGCTTTTATGAAAAACTGTTTTTT. Protein sequence: CASSQEQGFYEKLFF.

The rearrangement links TRBV19 to TRBJ2-7, with 11 bases that match TRBD2. The ends lost 2 bases at V and 3 bases at J; junction bases unmatched: 12. CDR1 and CDR2 (germline): LNHDA, SQIVND (reference sequence). The CDR3 sequence is 18 residues long. The CDR3 bases are TGTGCCAGTAGTATAAAGCTAGCGGGAGGCCCGGTGGGCTACGAGCAGTACTTC. Its translation: CASSIKLAGGPVGYEQYF.

V gene TRBV14 combines with J gene TRBJ1-3, with unresolved D. Per the germline V gene, CDR1 is SGHDN and CDR2 is FVKESK. V was trimmed by 3 bases and J by 1 base, leaving 10 bases between them. The CDR3 is 15 residues long. The CDR3 DNA reads TGTGCCAGCAGCCACCGGACTCATTCTGGAAACACCATATATTTT. This codes for CASSHRTHSGNTIYF.

This chain uses TRBV28 with TRBJ1-1; D ambiguous. This CDR3 is built from 12 residues. Per germline, CDR1 MDHEN and CDR2 SYDVKM. Trimming stripped 11 bases from V and 1 base from J, with 11 bases between. DNA of the CDR3: TGTGCCGGAGCAAACCCGAACACTGAAGCTTTCTTT. This encodes CAGANPNTEAFF.

The rearrangement joins TRBV6-5 to TRBJ2-7; D possibly corresponds to TRBD1 (6 bases). Looked up from germline, CDR1 is MNHEY and CDR2 is SVGAGI. V was shortened by 10 bases and J by 5 bases, with 15 bases between the two germline ends. The CDR3 extends over 12 amino acids. The CDR3 region has the DNA TGTGCCACCCACAGGGATAGCCACGAGCAGTACTTC. Encoded protein: CATHRDSHEQYF.

The genes are TRBV19 and TRBJ2-3; 8 positions match TRBD2. Germline lookup yields CDR1 LNHDA and CDR2 SQIVND (reference sequence). This CDR3 is built from 15 residues. V lost 3 bases to trimming and J lost 4 bases; unmatched junction nucleotides: 6. The DNA for the CDR3 is TGTGCCAGTAGTATCAGCGGGGGCCATGCAGATACGCAGTATTTT. This codes for CASSISGGHADTQYF. Variable domain in full (rest from reference TRBV19 and TRBJ2-3): DGGITQSPKYLFRKEGQNVTLSCEQNLNHDAMYWYRQDPGQGLRLIYYSQIVNDFQKGDIAEGYSVSREKKESFPLTVTSAQKNPTAFYLCASSISGGHADTQYFGPGTRLTVL.

Concerning this clone: Other nucleotide sequences in the sample specify the same CDR3. This chain uses TRBV3-1 (or the pseudogene TRBV3-2) with TRBJ1-3, with 7 positions matching TRBD1. Germline CDR1 reads LGHDT; CDR2 reads YNNKEL (reference sequence). Trimming removed 1 base from V and 0 bases from J; junction bases left unmatched: 0. The CDR3 covers 15 residues. CDR3 sequence: CASSQGQGSGNTIYF. As DNA, the CDR3 is TGTGCCAGCAGCCAAGGACAGGGCTCTGGAAACACCATATATTTT.

This chain joins TRBV10-3 and TRBJ2-7; 11 nucleotides align to TRBD1. The CDR3 covers 14 residues. Germline V gene sequence: CDR1 ENHRY, CDR2 SYGVKD. J was trimmed by 4 bases and V by 11 bases; bases with no gene match: 10. CDR3 sequence reads: CAAGPGQGAYEQYF. In DNA, the CDR3 is TGTGCCGCCGGCCCAGGACAGGGGGCTTACGAGCAGTACTTC.

The chain uses TRBV7-9 and TRBJ1-4, with 9 positions matching TRBD1. The junction had 5 bases not matched to a gene; V was cut back by 1 base and J by 8 bases. The CDR3 length is 15 residues. Germline assignment: CDR1 SEHNR and CDR2 FQNEAQ (reference sequence). The CDR3 region has the DNA TGTGCCAGCAGCTTAGAGGGACAGGGAAGGGAAAAACTGTTTTTT. It translates to CASSLEGQGREKLFF.

This chain links TRBV7-8 with TRBJ2-1, with 11 bases that match TRBD2. The CDR3 consists of 15 residues. CDR1 and CDR2 (germline): SGHVS, FQNEAQ. V shed 5 bases, J shed 12 bases, and the junction held 12 bases outside the gene matches. CDR3 nucleotide sequence: TGTGCCAGCAGCCCGGGACTAGCGGAGGGCCGGGTGCAGTTCTTC. Protein: CASSPGLAEGRVQFF.

A single count supports this clone. This chain uses TRBV6-4 with TRBJ2-6; 8 bases align to TRBD1. Germline V lookup: CDR1 MRHNA, CDR2 SNTAGT. The CDR3 consists of 18 residues. The J segment lost 1 base and the V segment lost 3 bases, leaving 8 bases of the junction unmatched. Written as DNA, the CDR3 is TGTGCCAGCAGTGATGAGGGACAGGCTGGGTCTGGGGCCAACGTCCTGACTTTC. It codes for CASSDEGQAGSGANVLTF.

V is TRBV27 and J is TRBJ2-1; TRBD2 might be the D (5 bases). The length of the CDR3 is 14 residues. Per the germline V gene, CDR1 is MNHEY and CDR2 is SMNVEV (reference sequence). With 1 base removed from V and 7 bases from J, the gap between germline ends came to 11 bases. CDR3 region: CASSLFGVPNEQFF. Written as DNA, the CDR3 is TGTGCCAGCAGTTTATTCGGGGTTCCAAATGAGCAGTTCTTC.

The chain uses TRBV28 and TRBJ2-7; TRBD1 matches 10 bases. CDR1 and CDR2 from the germline V gene are MDHEN and SYDVKM. CDR3 length: 15 amino acids. J lost 1 base, V lost 4 bases, and 4 bases had no gene match. The CDR3, as DNA: TGTGCCAGCAGTTCGGGGACAGGGGCTTCCTACGAGCAGTACTTC. Translated, it gives CASSSGTGASYEQYF. The whole variable domain, remainder taken from reference TRBV28 and TRBJ2-7, is DVKVTQSSRYLVKRTGEKVFLECVQDMDHENMFWYRQDPGLGLRLIYFSYDVKMKEKGDIPEGYSVSREKKERFSLILESASTNQTSMYLCASSSGTGASYEQYFGPGTRLTVT.

To note about this clone: One end of the junction does not line up with germline, which may come from a read error. The J gene is TRBJ2-3, the V gene TRBV7-9, with 12 bases that match TRBD1. Germline V CDR1 and CDR2: SEHNR, FQNEAQ (reference sequence). The CDR3 extends over 11 amino acids. CDR3 residues: CASSRDRGLHF. The CDR3 DNA follows: TGTGCCAGCAGCCGGGACAGGGGGCTTCATTTT. The variable domain in full, with the rest retrieved from reference TRBV7-9 and TRBJ2-3, is DTGVSQNPRHKITKRGQNVTFRCDPISEHNRLYWYRQTLGQGPEFLTYFQNEAQLEKSRLLSDRFSAERPKGSFSTLEIQRTEQGDSAMYLCASSRDRGLHFGPGTRLTVL.

V usage is TRBV5-1 and J usage is TRBJ1-5; weak D call: TRBD1 (6 bases). Germline V CDR1 and CDR2: SGHRS, YFSETQ. V was clipped by 0 bases and J by 1 base, with 8 bases between them. This CDR3 comprises 15 residues. The CDR3 nucleotides read TGCGCCAGCAGCTTGGACGGACAGAGCAATCAGCCCCAGCATTTT. Encoded protein: CASSLDGQSNQPQHF.

The chain employs TRBV7-2 and TRBJ1-4; a possible D gene is TRBD1 (6 bases). Germline CDR1 is SGHTA and CDR2 is FQGNSA. CDR3 size: 15 residues. Trimming removed 1 base at V and 4 bases at J, with 10 bases between. The CDR3 coding sequence is TGTGCCAGCAGCTTAGGGACAGTTAGTAATGAAAAACTGTTTTTT. This gives the protein CASSLGTVSNEKLFF.

This clone has just one count. CDR3 sequence reads: CASRRSGRNTEAFF. The CDR3 DNA is TGTGCCAGCAGAAGGAGTGGGAGGAACACTGAAGCTTTCTTT. V usage is TRBV28 and J usage is TRBJ1-1; D ambiguous. Germline V lookup: CDR1 MDHEN, CDR2 SYDVKM. The V end was cut by 6 bases, the J end by 1 base, with 12 bases between. The CDR3 has 14 amino acids.

J is TRBJ2-7 and V is TRBV5-1; possible D gene TRBD2, 6 bases. Trimming pared 4 bases from V and 6 bases from J, leaving 14 bases between. This CDR3 has 13 amino acids. CDR1 and CDR2 from the germline V gene are SGHRS and YFSETQ. The CDR3 loop is CASSRDAAGEQYF. The CDR3 DNA sequence: TGCGCCAGCAGCCGGGACGCAGCGGGCGAGCAGTACTTC.